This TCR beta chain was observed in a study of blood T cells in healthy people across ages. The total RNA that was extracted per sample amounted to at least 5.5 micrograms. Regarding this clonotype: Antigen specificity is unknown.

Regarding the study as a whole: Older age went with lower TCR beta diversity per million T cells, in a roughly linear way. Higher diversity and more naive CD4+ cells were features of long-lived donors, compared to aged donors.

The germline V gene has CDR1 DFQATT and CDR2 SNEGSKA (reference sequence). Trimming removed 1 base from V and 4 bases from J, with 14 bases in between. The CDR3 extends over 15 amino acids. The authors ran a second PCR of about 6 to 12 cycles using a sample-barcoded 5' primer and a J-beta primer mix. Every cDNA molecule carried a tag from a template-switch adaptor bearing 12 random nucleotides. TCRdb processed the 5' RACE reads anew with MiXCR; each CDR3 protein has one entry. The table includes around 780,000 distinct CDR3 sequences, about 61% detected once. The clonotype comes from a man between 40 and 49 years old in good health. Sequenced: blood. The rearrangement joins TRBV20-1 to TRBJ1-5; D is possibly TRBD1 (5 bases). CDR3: CSARAGGRRNQPQHF. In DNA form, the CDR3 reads TGCAGTGCTAGAGCCGGGGGTAGACGGAATCAGCCCCAGCATTTT.